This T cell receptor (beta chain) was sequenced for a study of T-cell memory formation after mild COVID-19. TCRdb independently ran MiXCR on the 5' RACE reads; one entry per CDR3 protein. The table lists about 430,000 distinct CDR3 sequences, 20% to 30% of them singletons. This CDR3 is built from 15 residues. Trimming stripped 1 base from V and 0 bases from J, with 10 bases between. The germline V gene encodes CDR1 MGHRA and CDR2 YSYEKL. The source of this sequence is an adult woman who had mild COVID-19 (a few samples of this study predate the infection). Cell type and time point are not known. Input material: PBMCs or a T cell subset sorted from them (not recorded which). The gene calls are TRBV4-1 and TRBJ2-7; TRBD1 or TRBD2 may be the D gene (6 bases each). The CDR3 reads CASSQGRGNSYEQYF. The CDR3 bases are TGCGCCAGCAGCCAAGGGAGGGGGAACTCCTACGAGCAGTACTTC.